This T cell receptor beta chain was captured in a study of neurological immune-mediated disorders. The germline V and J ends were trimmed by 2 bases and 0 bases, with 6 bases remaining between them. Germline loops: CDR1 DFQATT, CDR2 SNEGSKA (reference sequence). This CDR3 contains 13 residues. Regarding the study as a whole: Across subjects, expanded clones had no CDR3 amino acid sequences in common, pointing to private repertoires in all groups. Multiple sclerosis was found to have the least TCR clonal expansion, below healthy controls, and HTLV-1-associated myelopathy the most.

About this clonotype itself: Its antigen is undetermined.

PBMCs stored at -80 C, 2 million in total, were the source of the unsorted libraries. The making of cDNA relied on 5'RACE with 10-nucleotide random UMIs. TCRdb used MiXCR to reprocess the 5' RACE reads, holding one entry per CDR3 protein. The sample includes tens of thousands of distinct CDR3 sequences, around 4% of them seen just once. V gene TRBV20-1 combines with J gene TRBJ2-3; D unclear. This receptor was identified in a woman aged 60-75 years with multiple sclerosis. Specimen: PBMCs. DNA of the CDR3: TGCAGTGCTAGACTCTCTAGCACAGATACGCAGTATTTT. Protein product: CSARLSSTDTQYF.